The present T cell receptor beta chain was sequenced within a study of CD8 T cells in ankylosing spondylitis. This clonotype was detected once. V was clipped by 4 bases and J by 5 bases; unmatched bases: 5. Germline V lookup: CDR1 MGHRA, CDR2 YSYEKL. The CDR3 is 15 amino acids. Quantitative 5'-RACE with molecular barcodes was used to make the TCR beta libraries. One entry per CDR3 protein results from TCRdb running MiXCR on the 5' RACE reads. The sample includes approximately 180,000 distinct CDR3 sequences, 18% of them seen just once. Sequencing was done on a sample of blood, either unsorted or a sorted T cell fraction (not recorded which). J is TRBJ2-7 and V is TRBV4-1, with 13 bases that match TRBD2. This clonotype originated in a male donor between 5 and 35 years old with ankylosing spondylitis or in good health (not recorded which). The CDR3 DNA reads TGCGCCAGCAGCCTTGGACTAGCGGGAGTGAACGAGCAGTACGTC. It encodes CASSLGLAGVNEQYV.